These 14 T cell receptor beta chains share one sample of origin, sequenced in a study of cytomegalovirus exposure and HLA in healthy donors. Generated by immunoSEQ multiplex PCR, the TCRdb table keeps only in-frame clones and is missing some. The sample yields under 75,000 clones, approximately 80% seen once. The material sequenced was PBMCs. All receptors come from a man aged 25-45 years in good health and CMV-seronegative.

The chain carries TRBV4-3 and TRBJ2-6; D unclear. The CDR3 is 18 residues long. Per the germline V gene, CDR1 is LGHNA and CDR2 is YSLEER. V was trimmed by 2 bases and J by 2 bases, leaving 16 bases between them. The CDR3 DNA sequence: TGCGCCAGCAGCCAAACTCGAGTTTCCTATCCTGGGGCCAACGTCCTGACTTTC. This encodes CASSQTRVSYPGANVLTF.

This clone was observed a handful of times. The J gene is TRBJ2-2, the V gene TRBV6-1; 7 nucleotides agree with TRBD2. The germline CDR1 and CDR2 sequences are MNHNS and SASEGT. V lost 5 bases to trimming and J lost 2 bases; unmatched junction nucleotides: 5. The CDR3 is 15 amino acids. CDR3 bases: TGTGCCAGCAGTCTACTAGCGACAAACACCGGGGAGCTGTTTTTT. It codes for CASSLLATNTGELFF.

The rearrangement uses TRBV25-1 and TRBJ2-3, with D hard to call. V lost 3 bases, J lost 5 bases, and 6 bases lay in between. The CDR3 runs 12 residues. The germline gives CDR1 MGHDK, CDR2 SYGVNS. CDR3 protein: CASSDYRDTQYF. CDR3 sequence (DNA): TGTGCCAGCAGTGATTATCGAGATACGCAGTATTTT.

DNA for the CDR3: TGTGCCAGTAGTATAGCGGGGACAGAAACCAATGAGCAGTTCTTC. Amino acids: CASSIAGTETNEQFF. The chain couples TRBV19 to TRBJ2-1; 7 nucleotides line up with TRBD1. Trimming took 1 base from V and 6 from J; bases not matched to a gene: 6. In germline, CDR1 is LNHDA, CDR2 SQIVND (reference sequence). There are 15 residues in the CDR3. Using reference TRBV19 and TRBJ2-1 for the parts outside the CDR3, the full variable domain is DGGITQSPKYLFRKEGQNVTLSCEQNLNHDAMYWYRQDPGQGLRLIYYSQIVNDFQKGDIAEGYSVSREKKESFPLTVTSAQKNPTAFYLCASSIAGTETNEQFFGPGTRLTVL.

J is TRBJ1-5 and V is TRBV30; TRBD1 matches 8 bases. CDR3 length: 17 residues. CDR1 GTSNPN and CDR2 SVGIG come from the germline V gene (reference sequence). V trimming: 0 bases; J trimming: 3 bases; junction bases outside the gene matches: 10. In DNA, the CDR3 is TGTGCCTGGAGTGTAAGGGGACAGGCCCCACTCAATCAGCCCCAGCATTTT. The encoded protein is CAWSVRGQAPLNQPQHF.

The rearrangement links TRBV5-6 to TRBJ1-1; D unclear. CDR3 size: 16 residues. The germline V and J ends were trimmed by 4 bases and 1 base, with 17 bases remaining between them. Germline CDR1 SGHDT, CDR2 YYEEEE. The DNA for the CDR3 is TGTGCCAGCAGCACCCTACCAGGCAGCACGAACACTGAAGCTTTCTTT. It is translated as CASSTLPGSTNTEAFF. Full variable domain (remainder filled in from reference TRBV5-6 and TRBJ1-1): DAGVTQSPTHLIKTRGQQVTLRCSPKSGHDTVSWYQQALGQGPQFIFQYYEEEERQRGNFPDRFSGHQFPNYSSELNVNALLLGDSALYLCASSTLPGSTNTEAFFGQGTRLTVV.

The V and J genes are TRBV9 and TRBJ2-3, with 7 bases that match TRBD1. Germline V lookup: CDR1 SGDLS, CDR2 YYNGEE. V dropped 0 bases and J dropped 2; count of bases not matched to a gene: 9. There are 17 residues in the CDR3. The chain's CDR3 is CASSVVREGGLTDTQYF. Written as DNA, the CDR3 is TGTGCCAGCAGCGTAGTTCGGGAAGGGGGCCTCACAGATACGCAGTATTTT.

This sequence joins TRBV19 and TRBJ1-2; D might be TRBD1 (5 bases). The CDR3 length is 14 residues. CDR1 is LNHDA, CDR2 SQIVND, per germline (reference sequence). V lost 7 bases, J lost 4 bases, and 16 bases lay in between. The CDR3 DNA sequence: TGTGCCAGTAACAGGCCGGGGGGGAGCTATGGCTACACCTTC. Amino acids: CASNRPGGSYGYTF. The complete variable domain, with remaining parts taken from reference TRBV19 and TRBJ1-2, reads DGGITQSPKYLFRKEGQNVTLSCEQNLNHDAMYWYRQDPGQGLRLIYYSQIVNDFQKGDIAEGYSVSREKKESFPLTVTSAQKNPTAFYLCASNRPGGSYGYTFGSGTRLTVV.

The rearrangement links TRBV27 to TRBJ2-7, with 8 bases that match TRBD1. Germline V gene sequence: CDR1 MNHEY, CDR2 SMNVEV (reference sequence). The junction had 5 bases not matched to a gene; V was cut back by 4 bases and J by 0 bases. The CDR3 runs to 15 residues. CDR3 sequence: CASSSRGLSSYEQYF. In DNA form, the CDR3 reads TGTGCCAGCAGTTCCAGGGGGCTCAGCTCCTACGAGCAGTACTTC.

This chain connects TRBV7-8 to TRBJ2-7; D unresolved. The ends were cut back, 1 base at V and 4 bases at J, with 11 bases in the middle. Germline loops: CDR1 SGHVS, CDR2 FQNEAQ. There are 14 residues in the CDR3. In nucleotides, the CDR3 is TGTGCCAGCAGCTTAGGGAAGACTGGATACGAGCAGTACTTC. This codes for CASSLGKTGYEQYF.

V gene TRBV2 combines with J gene TRBJ1-1; D remains ambiguous. Germline V CDR1 and CDR2: SNHLY, FYNNEI. The CDR3 is 13 residues long. Trimming took off 3 bases at V and 0 bases at J, with 5 bases between the two ends. CDR3 residues: CASSDEVNTEAFF. As DNA, the CDR3 is TGTGCCAGCAGTGATGAGGTGAACACTGAAGCTTTCTTT.

There are a few counts of this clone. The chain uses TRBV6-5 and TRBJ2-7; TRBD1 agrees at 10 bases. V shed 2 bases, J shed 2 bases, and the junction held 0 bases outside the gene matches. CDR1 and CDR2 (germline): MNHEY, SVGAGI. The CDR3 is made up of 14 amino acids. The CDR3 DNA reads as TGTGCCAGCAGTTACGGGACAGGGGCCTACGAGCAGTACTTC. Translating it yields CASSYGTGAYEQYF.

This sequence joins TRBV27 and TRBJ2-7; the D gene is possibly TRBD1 (5 bases). V lost 6 bases to trimming and J lost 4 bases, with 16 bases between them. This CDR3 has 14 amino acids. Per the germline V gene, CDR1 is MNHEY and CDR2 is SMNVEV (reference sequence). Here the CDR3 reads CASSPRRVGYEQYF. DNA of the CDR3: TGTGCCAGCAGCCCTCGCAGGGTAGGGTACGAGCAGTACTTC.

The chain carries TRBV27 and TRBJ2-1, with 12 nucleotides matching TRBD2. Per germline, CDR1 MNHEY and CDR2 SMNVEV (reference sequence). J lost 9 bases, V lost 0 bases, and 12 bases had no gene match. The CDR3 length is 18 residues. The CDR3 region is CASSLSGTSGRGGGEQFF. CDR3 nucleotides: TGTGCCAGCAGTTTATCCGGGACTAGCGGGCGGGGCGGGGGTGAGCAGTTCTTC.